These 30 T cell receptor beta chains were sequenced from one sample in a study of cytomegalovirus exposure and HLA in healthy donors. Some clones are missing from TCRdb's copy, which holds only in-frame ones; the method was immunoSEQ multiplex PCR. The table shows approximately 98,000 clones, with nearly 97% occurring only once. The sequenced sample was PBMCs. These receptors were taken from a woman in her late teens or twenties in good health and CMV-seronegative.

The gene calls are TRBV29-1 and TRBJ2-5; 7 nucleotides agree with TRBD2. The J segment lost 5 bases and the V segment lost 3 bases, leaving 9 bases of the junction unmatched. Germline CDR1 is SQVTM and CDR2 is ANQGSEA. CDR3 length: 14 amino acids. CDR3 DNA: TGCAGCGTTGATGTGGCGGGGGTCATGGAGACCCAGTACTTC. Translated, it gives CSVDVAGVMETQYF.

As for this clone: Just one base apart from a much larger clone, this may be a read error. In the same sample, other DNA sequences code for this CDR3. CDR3 region: CASSESPGNSNQPQHF. In DNA form, the CDR3 reads TGCGCCAGCAGTGAGTCCCCAGGTAATAGCAATCAGCCCCAGCATTTT. The V and J genes are TRBV10-2 and TRBJ1-5; the D is unclear. The ends were cut back, 0 bases at V and 0 bases at J, with 9 bases in the middle. Germline CDR1 WSHSY, CDR2 SAAADI. This CDR3 spans 16 amino acids.

This clone appeared once. The genes are TRBV18 and TRBJ1-2; 7 bases are shared with TRBD1. Trimming at V came to 3 bases and at J to 4 bases, leaving 8 bases not matched to a gene. The CDR3 has 15 residues. Germline values: CDR1 KGHSH, CDR2 LQKENI. The DNA for the CDR3 is TGTGCCAGCTCACCCCAAACAGGGGAAGGCTATGGCTACACCTTC. It specifies CASSPQTGEGYGYTF.

This clone was observed many times. The chain joins TRBV30 to TRBJ1-6; the match to TRBD1 covers 8 bases. The V segment lost 3 bases and the J segment 8 bases; nucleotides outside the gene matches: 6. The CDR3 consists of 14 residues. From germline, CDR1 is GTSNPN and CDR2 SVGIG (reference sequence). The CDR3 DNA follows: TGTGCCTGGAGAGGACAGGGATGGTATTCACCCCTCCACTTT. It yields the protein CAWRGQGWYSPLHF.

The rearrangement uses TRBV6-6 and TRBJ1-5; 7 bases are shared with TRBD1. V lost 5 bases and J lost 0; bases outside the gene matches: 4. CDR1 and CDR2 (germline): MNHNY, SVGAGI (reference sequence). The CDR3 is made up of 15 amino acids. Here the CDR3 reads CASSTRDSSNQPQHF. CDR3 nucleotide sequence: TGTGCCAGCAGTACGAGGGACAGTAGCAATCAGCCCCAGCATTTT.

The chain carries TRBV5-3 and TRBJ1-6; TRBD1 is a possible D gene (5 bases). TRBV5-3 is an ORF, with its function uncertain. V shed 4 bases and J shed 7 bases, with 18 bases lying between them. This CDR3 spans 16 amino acids. CDR3 sequence (DNA): TGTGCCAGAAGCAGCTCGCCCAGTCGGGGGAATTCACCCCTCCACTTT. Its protein is CARSSSPSRGNSPLHF.

V gene TRBV6-1 combines with J gene TRBJ2-6; no clear D. CDR1 is MNHNS, CDR2 SASEGT, per germline. Trimming removed 2 bases from V and 5 bases from J, with 7 bases in between. This CDR3 has 14 amino acids. The CDR3 is CASSESGWANVLTF. Written as DNA, the CDR3 is TGTGCCAGCAGTGAATCAGGTTGGGCCAACGTCCTGACTTTC.

This clone appeared once. The chain has TRBV6-5 and TRBJ2-3; weak D call: TRBD1 (5 bases). The CDR3 runs to 15 residues. Germline assignment: CDR1 MNHEY and CDR2 SVGAGI. V lost 5 bases to trimming and J lost 0 bases, with 12 bases between them. The CDR3 loop is CASSRTGTSTDTQYF. CDR3 bases: TGTGCCAGCAGTCGAACAGGAACCAGCACAGATACGCAGTATTTT.

The chain links TRBV16 to TRBJ2-2, with 9 bases lining up with TRBD1. Germline CDR1 reads KGHSY; CDR2 reads FQNENV. There are 18 residues in the CDR3. Germline trimming cut 0 bases from V and 6 bases from J; bases unmatched to any gene: 11. Written as DNA, the CDR3 is TGTGCCAGCAGCCAATCGTGGGCCGGGACAGGGAAGGCCGGGGAGCTGTTTTTT. This gives the protein CASSQSWAGTGKAGELFF.

The chain couples TRBV11-2 to TRBJ1-2; 8 bases fit TRBD1. Germline CDR1 and CDR2: SGHAT and FQNNGV. There are 15 residues in the CDR3. Unmatched junction bases numbered 6, after V lost 5 bases and J lost 1 base. The DNA of the CDR3 is TGTGCCAGCAGCCCGCGGGACAGGAGTAACTATGGCTACACCTTC. This codes for CASSPRDRSNYGYTF.

The chain uses TRBV28 and TRBJ1-3; TRBD1 matches at 11 bases. Trimming took 10 bases from V and 2 from J; bases not matched to a gene: 7. This CDR3 has 15 residues. Germline V CDR1 and CDR2: MDHEN, SYDVKM. CDR3 sequence (DNA): TGTGCCACCACACCGGGACAGGGGGCTGGAAACACCATATATTTT. Protein product: CATTPGQGAGNTIYF.

The CDR3 sequence is CAYVRTGFGDNYGYTF. The CDR3 DNA reads TGTGCCTATGTTCGTACGGGGTTTGGGGATAACTATGGCTACACCTTC. This chain connects TRBV30 to TRBJ1-2; D unclear. The V and J ends lost 7 bases and 1 base respectively, with 22 bases between them. The length of the CDR3 is 16 residues. The germline V gene has CDR1 GTSNPN and CDR2 SVGIG (reference sequence).

This clone is a singleton in its sample. This sequence joins TRBV2 and TRBJ2-1; 8 nucleotides align to TRBD2. Germline V gene sequence: CDR1 SNHLY, CDR2 FYNNEI. The CDR3 contains 16 residues. V shed 5 bases and J 5 bases; nucleotides not matched to a gene: 11. The DNA for the CDR3 is TGTGCCAGCAGTTTTCAAGGGACTAGTCTAAACAATGAGCAGTTCTTC. Translation gives CASSFQGTSLNNEQFF.

The chain carries TRBV5-1 and TRBJ1-5, with D maybe TRBD1 (6 bases). Looked up from germline, CDR1 is SGHRS and CDR2 is YFSETQ. The CDR3 is 16 residues long. V dropped 4 bases and J dropped 0 bases, with 14 bases sitting between them. The CDR3, as DNA: TGCGCCAGCAGCCCCGAGGGGGGGAGTAGCAATCAGCCCCAGCATTTT. Its protein product is CASSPEGGSSNQPQHF.

The rearrangement uses TRBV4-2 and TRBJ2-5; tentatively, D is TRBD2 (6 bases). Germline-derived CDR1 and CDR2 are LGHNA and YNFKEQ. V was shortened by 0 bases and J by 2 bases, with 19 bases between the two germline ends. The CDR3 is made up of 18 amino acids. This CDR3 reads CASSQEIYDSGDQETQYF. CDR3 sequence (DNA): TGTGCCAGCAGCCAAGAAATTTATGATAGCGGAGATCAAGAGACCCAGTACTTC.

This chain uses TRBV28 with TRBJ1-2; 8 bases are a match to TRBD1. V lost 6 bases and J lost 0; bases outside the gene matches: 6. Germline CDR1 is MDHEN and CDR2 is SYDVKM. CDR3 length equals 15 residues. The CDR3 bases are TGTGCCAGCAGGAATCAGGGGGCCGCTAACTATGGCTACACCTTC. Its translation: CASRNQGAANYGYTF.

This chain uses TRBV6-6 with TRBJ1-3; 9 bases fit TRBD1. The junction had 3 bases not matched to a gene; V was cut back by 6 bases and J by 3 bases. In germline, CDR1 is MNHNY, CDR2 SVGAGI (reference sequence). The CDR3 loop spans 14 amino acids. CDR3 sequence: CASRTGGNGNTIYF. Written as DNA, the CDR3 is TGTGCCAGCAGGACAGGGGGGAATGGAAACACCATATATTTT.

V is TRBV18 and J is TRBJ1-4; TRBD1 matches at 7 bases. The CDR3 is made up of 16 amino acids. Germline V lookup: CDR1 KGHSH, CDR2 LQKENI. With 0 bases clipped from V and 4 bases from J, the junction kept 5 bases outside the gene matches. The CDR3 protein is CASSPPRQGLNEKLFF. DNA for the CDR3: TGTGCCAGCTCACCACCAAGACAGGGTCTTAATGAAAAACTGTTTTTT. Looking up the rest from reference TRBV18 and TRBJ1-4 gives the full variable domain: NAGVMQNPRHLVRRRGQEARLRCSPMKGHSHVYWYRQLPEEGLKFMVYLQKENIIDESGMPKERFSAEFPKEGPSILRIQQVVRGDSAAYFCASSPPRQGLNEKLFFGSGTQLSVL.

This clone was seen just once. The J gene is TRBJ2-1, the V gene TRBV5-6; tentative D call: TRBD1 (5 bases). V was pared by 0 bases and J by 4 bases, with 11 bases between. Germline loops: CDR1 SGHDT, CDR2 YYEEEE. The CDR3 is 15 residues long. The CDR3 region is CASSLEPGSYNEQFF. CDR3 bases: TGTGCCAGCAGCTTGGAACCAGGGTCATACAATGAGCAGTTCTTC.

The V call is TRBV2, the J call TRBJ1-2; TRBD1 might be the D (6 bases). This CDR3 region has 14 residues. CDR1 is SNHLY and CDR2 is FYNNEI in the germline V gene. V lost 5 bases and J 4 bases, leaving 14 bases between the germline ends. The CDR3 loop reads CASSSVTGSYGYTF. The DNA for the CDR3 is TGTGCCAGCAGTTCCGTGACAGGCTCCTATGGCTACACCTTC.

This chain links TRBV4-1 with TRBJ2-2; D might be TRBD1 (6 bases). Germline V lookup: CDR1 MGHRA, CDR2 YSYEKL. The CDR3 consists of 17 residues. V lost 2 bases to trimming and J lost 3 bases, with 16 bases between them. This CDR3 is CASSQSQGRIDTGELFF. The CDR3 nucleotides read TGCGCCAGCAGCCAAAGCCAGGGGAGAATAGACACCGGGGAGCTGTTTTTT.

The V and J genes are TRBV11-1 and TRBJ1-1, with 8 positions matching TRBD1. The CDR3 length is 19 residues. J gave up 4 bases and V 6 bases, and 22 bases lay outside the gene matches. CDR1 is SGHAT and CDR2 is FQDESV in the germline V gene (reference sequence). The CDR3 loop reads CASRRNYGRGRKEGTEAFF. The CDR3, as DNA: TGTGCCAGCAGAAGAAACTACGGCAGGGGGCGGAAGGAGGGCACTGAAGCTTTCTTT.

Remarks on this clone: The junction departs from the called germline gene at one end, perhaps through a read error. V and J are TRBV28 and TRBJ2-5; D is unclear. Per germline, CDR1 MDHEN and CDR2 SYDVKM. The CDR3 totals 13 residues. The CDR3: CASSFLDEEAQYF. The CDR3 nucleotides read TGTGCCAGCAGTTTCTTGGATGAAGAGGCCCAGTACTTC.

The DNA for the CDR3 is TGTGCCAGCAGCCTAGATAACGGACAGGGGGCCGGTGGCTACACCTTC. This translates into CASSLDNGQGAGGYTF. V is TRBV5-4 and J is TRBJ1-2; 11 bases align to TRBD1. After removal of 4 bases from V and 7 bases from J, the junction contained 12 bases not matched to a gene. Germline V CDR1 and CDR2: SGHNT, YYREEE (reference sequence). This CDR3 contains 16 residues. The complete variable domain, with remaining parts taken from reference TRBV5-4 and TRBJ1-2, reads ETGVTQSPTHLIKTRGQQVTLRCSSQSGHNTVSWYQQALGQGPQFIFQYYREEENGRGNFPPRFSGLQFPNYSSELNVNALELDDSALYLCASSLDNGQGAGGYTFGSGTRLTVV.

The chain employs TRBV19 and TRBJ2-7; 8 positions match TRBD1. CDR1 is LNHDA and CDR2 is SQIVND in the germline V gene (reference sequence). The trim removed 5 bases at V and 1 base at J, leaving 10 bases unmatched. The CDR3 consists of 16 residues. The DNA of the CDR3 is TGTGCCAGTAGTCCTAAACCGGGACAGGAGTCCTACGAGCAGTACTTC. It codes for CASSPKPGQESYEQYF. Supplemented by reference TRBV19 and TRBJ2-7, the full variable domain reads DGGITQSPKYLFRKEGQNVTLSCEQNLNHDAMYWYRQDPGQGLRLIYYSQIVNDFQKGDIAEGYSVSREKKESFPLTVTSAQKNPTAFYLCASSPKPGQESYEQYFGPGTRLTVT.

The DNA of the CDR3 is TGTGCCAGCAGCACGCCGACAGGGGCGAGAGGCTATGGCTACACCTTC. Translated, it gives CASSTPTGARGYGYTF. This chain joins TRBV7-2 and TRBJ1-2, with 8 bases fitting TRBD1. V was clipped by 5 bases and J by 4 bases; unmatched bases: 12. Germline V gene sequence: CDR1 SGHTA, CDR2 FQGNSA. CDR3 size: 16 residues.

Here the CDR3 reads CASSPGLATNNEQFF. CDR3 nucleotide sequence: TGTGCCAGCAGCCCGGGACTAGCGACAAACAATGAGCAGTTCTTC. The chain links TRBV5-6 to TRBJ2-1, with 10 bases lining up with TRBD2. Looked up from germline, CDR1 is SGHDT and CDR2 is YYEEEE. The V and J ends lost 4 bases and 5 bases, in that order; junction bases with no gene match: 6. The CDR3 length is 15 residues.

The chain joins TRBV7-3 to TRBJ2-1; the D gene is possibly TRBD2 (6 bases). Trimming took off 2 bases at V and 14 bases at J, with 10 bases between the two ends. This CDR3 region has 11 residues. Germline CDR1 and CDR2: SGHTA and FQGTGA. CDR3 protein: CASSLGGDKFF. DNA of the CDR3: TGTGCCAGCAGCTTAGGAGGGGATAAGTTCTTC.

This chain uses TRBV18 with TRBJ2-1, with D maybe TRBD1 (6 bases). CDR1 and CDR2 (germline): KGHSH, LQKENI. V dropped 2 bases and J dropped 5 bases, with 7 bases sitting between them. This CDR3 spans 13 amino acids. The CDR3, as DNA: TGTGCCAGCTCACCAGGGACAAACAATGAGCAGTTCTTC. As protein: CASSPGTNNEQFF. Supplemented by reference TRBV18 and TRBJ2-1, the full variable domain reads NAGVMQNPRHLVRRRGQEARLRCSPMKGHSHVYWYRQLPEEGLKFMVYLQKENIIDESGMPKERFSAEFPKEGPSILRIQQVVRGDSAAYFCASSPGTNNEQFFGPGTRLTVL.

The chain joins TRBV27 to TRBJ1-1; D ambiguous. Per the germline V gene, CDR1 is MNHEY and CDR2 is SMNVEV (reference sequence). V was shortened by 6 bases and J by 1 base, with 18 bases between the two germline ends. The CDR3 is made up of 16 amino acids. In DNA form, the CDR3 reads TGTGCCAGCAGCCGAGGTCGGCTCCCGAGGAACACTGAAGCTTTCTTT. It translates to CASSRGRLPRNTEAFF.